Sequencing of this TCR beta chain was carried out in a study of T cells in Graves' hyperthyroidism and ophthalmopathy. Study-wide points: Most thyroid clonotypes expanded above 0.001 were also detected in blood.

The sample holds many counts of this clonotype. Its antigen is currently unknown. The investigators amplified TCR beta CDR3 regions from RNA transcripts. The HTBI primer set was used in a first-round RT-PCR of the TCR CDR3. TCRdb recomputed calls from the multiplex PCR reads with MiXCR, one row per CDR3 protein. The sample yields roughly 400,000 distinct CDR3 sequences, 15% to 19% seen once. Diagnoses were established using clinical symptoms, serum thyroxine and TRAb, thyroid ultrasound and orbital computed tomography. The TCR sequence derives from a woman between 18 and 30 years old with Graves' hyperthyroidism that later progressed to Graves' ophthalmopathy. The sequenced sample was blood.

The CDR3 DNA sequence: TGCGCCAGCAGCGAACAGGGGAGTGCAGTTGAGCAGTTCTTC. Encoded protein: CASSEQGSAVEQFF. V and J are TRBV5-1 and TRBJ2-1, with 7 bases that match TRBD1. Trimming took 4 bases from V and 9 from J; bases not matched to a gene: 10. Germline lookup yields CDR1 SGHRS and CDR2 YFSETQ. The CDR3 has 14 residues.